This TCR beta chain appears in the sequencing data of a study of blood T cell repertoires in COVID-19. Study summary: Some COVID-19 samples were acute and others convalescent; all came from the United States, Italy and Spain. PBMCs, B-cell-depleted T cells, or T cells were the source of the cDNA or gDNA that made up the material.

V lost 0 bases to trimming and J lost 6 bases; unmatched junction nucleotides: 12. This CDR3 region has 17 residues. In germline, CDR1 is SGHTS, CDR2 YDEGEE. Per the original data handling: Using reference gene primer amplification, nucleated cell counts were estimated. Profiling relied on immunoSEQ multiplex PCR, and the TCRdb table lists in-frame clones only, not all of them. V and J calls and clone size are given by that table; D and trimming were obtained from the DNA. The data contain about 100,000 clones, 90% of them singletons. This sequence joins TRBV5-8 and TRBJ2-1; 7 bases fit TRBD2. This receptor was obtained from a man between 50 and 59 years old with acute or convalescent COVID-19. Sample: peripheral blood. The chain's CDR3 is CASSLVIKRGPSNEQFF. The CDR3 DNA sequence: TGTGCCAGCAGCTTGGTGATTAAGCGGGGACCGTCCAATGAGCAGTTCTTC.